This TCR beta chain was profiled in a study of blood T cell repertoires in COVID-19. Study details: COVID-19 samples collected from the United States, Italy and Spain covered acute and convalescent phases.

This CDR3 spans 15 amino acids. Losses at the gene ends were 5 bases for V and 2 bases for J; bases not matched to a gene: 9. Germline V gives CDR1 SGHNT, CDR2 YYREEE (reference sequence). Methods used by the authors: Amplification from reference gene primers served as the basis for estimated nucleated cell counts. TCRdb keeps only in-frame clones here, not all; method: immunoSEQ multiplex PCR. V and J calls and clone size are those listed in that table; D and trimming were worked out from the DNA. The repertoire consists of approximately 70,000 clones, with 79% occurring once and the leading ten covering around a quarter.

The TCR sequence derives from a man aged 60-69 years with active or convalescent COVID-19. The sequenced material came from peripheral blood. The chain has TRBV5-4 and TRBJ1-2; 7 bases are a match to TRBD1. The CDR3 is CASRFRQGTNYGYTF. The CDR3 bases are TGTGCCAGCAGATTTAGACAGGGAACAAACTATGGCTACACCTTC. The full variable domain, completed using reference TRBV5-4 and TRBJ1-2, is ETGVTQSPTHLIKTRGQQVTLRCSSQSGHNTVSWYQQALGQGPQFIFQYYREEENGRGNFPPRFSGLQFPNYSSELNVNALELDDSALYLCASRFRQGTNYGYTFGSGTRLTVV.